The rows below give T cell receptor beta chains drawn from one sample of a study of T-cell memory formation after mild COVID-19. TCRdb fed the 5' RACE reads into MiXCR, producing one record per CDR3 protein. Of tens of thousands of distinct CDR3 sequences listed, 7% to 9.5% are singletons. Sequences were obtained from PBMCs or a T cell subset sorted from them (not recorded which). Source of these receptors: a young man who had mild COVID-19 (a few samples of this study predate the infection). Cell type and time point are not known. Each CDR3 is given with its conserved first and last residue.

J	V	CDR3
TRBJ2-1	TRBV7-2	CASRHNLEREKQFF
TRBJ1-1	TRBV27	CASSFQGLAEAFF
TRBJ2-1	TRBV7-2	CASSLGRRGGRFVDEQFF
TRBJ2-7	TRBV4-2	CASSQDSGEQYF
TRBJ2-7	TRBV19	CASSINSPSEQYF
TRBJ2-3	TRBV5-1	CASSLGRGGTDTQYF
TRBJ2-5	TRBV20-1	CSARDSLTETQYF
TRBJ2-5	TRBV5-1	CASSLAGTGEETQYF
TRBJ1-5	TRBV4-1	CASSQDPGGYQPQHF
TRBJ1-2	TRBV28	CASIGLDGYTF
TRBJ2-3	TRBV7-3	CASSPRPGGTQYF
TRBJ2-5	TRBV6-1	CASSEGAGHETQYF
TRBJ2-1	TRBV12-3/TRBV12-4	CASSTQGPGNEQFF
TRBJ1-3	TRBV7-2	CASSLEQVGGNTIYF
TRBJ1-6	TRBV3-1	CASSQMTGNSPLHF
TRBJ1-4	TRBV7-6	CASSRQVEDEKLFF
TRBJ2-4	TRBV18	CASSTERLAKNIQYF